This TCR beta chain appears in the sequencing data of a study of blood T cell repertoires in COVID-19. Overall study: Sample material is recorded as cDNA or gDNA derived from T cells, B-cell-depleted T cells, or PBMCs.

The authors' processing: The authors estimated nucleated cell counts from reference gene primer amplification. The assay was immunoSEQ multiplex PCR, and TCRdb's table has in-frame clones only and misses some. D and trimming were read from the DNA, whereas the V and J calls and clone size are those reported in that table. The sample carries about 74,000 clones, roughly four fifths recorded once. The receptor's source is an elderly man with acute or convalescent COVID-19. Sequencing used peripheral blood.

This chain's CDR3 is CASSVVPSGQETQYF. The CDR3 DNA is TGTGCCAGCAGCGTAGTTCCTAGCGGACAAGAGACCCAGTACTTC. The chain couples TRBV9 to TRBJ2-5, with 7 bases fitting TRBD2. CDR1 SGDLS and CDR2 YYNGEE come from the germline V gene. This CDR3 spans 15 amino acids. J was trimmed by 2 bases and V by 0 bases; bases with no gene match: 4.